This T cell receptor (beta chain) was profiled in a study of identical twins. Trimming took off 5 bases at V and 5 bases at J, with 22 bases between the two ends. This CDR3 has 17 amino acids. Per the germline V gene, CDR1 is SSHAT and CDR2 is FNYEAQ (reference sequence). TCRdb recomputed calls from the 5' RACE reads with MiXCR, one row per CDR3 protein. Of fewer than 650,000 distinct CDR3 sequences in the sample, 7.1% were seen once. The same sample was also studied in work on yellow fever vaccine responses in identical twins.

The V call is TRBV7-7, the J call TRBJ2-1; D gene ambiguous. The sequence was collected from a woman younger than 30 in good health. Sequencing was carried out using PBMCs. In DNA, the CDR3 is TGTGCCAGCAGCCCCAATCTGGACGTTCGACTTAACAATGAGCAGTTCTTC. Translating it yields CASSPNLDVRLNNEQFF.